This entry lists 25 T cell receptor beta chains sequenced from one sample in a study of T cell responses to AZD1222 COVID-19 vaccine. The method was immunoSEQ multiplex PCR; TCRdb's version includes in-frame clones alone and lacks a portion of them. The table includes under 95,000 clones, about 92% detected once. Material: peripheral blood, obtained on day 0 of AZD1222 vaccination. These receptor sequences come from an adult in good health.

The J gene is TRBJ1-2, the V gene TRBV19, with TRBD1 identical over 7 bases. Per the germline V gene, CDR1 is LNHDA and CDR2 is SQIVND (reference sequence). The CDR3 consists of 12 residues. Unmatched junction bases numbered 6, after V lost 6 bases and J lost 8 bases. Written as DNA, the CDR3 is TGTGCCAGTAGCTTTCCAGGGGGAGGCTACACCTTC. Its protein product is CASSFPGGGYTF.

The DNA for the CDR3 is TGTGCCAGCAGGATTACTAGCGGGAGTCCCAAAAACATTCAGTACTTC. Residues: CASRITSGSPKNIQYF. This chain connects TRBV7-2 to TRBJ2-4; 11 bases line up with TRBD2. Germline assignment: CDR1 SGHTA and CDR2 FQGNSA. V lost 6 bases, J lost 2 bases, and 6 bases stayed unmatched. CDR3 length equals 16 residues.

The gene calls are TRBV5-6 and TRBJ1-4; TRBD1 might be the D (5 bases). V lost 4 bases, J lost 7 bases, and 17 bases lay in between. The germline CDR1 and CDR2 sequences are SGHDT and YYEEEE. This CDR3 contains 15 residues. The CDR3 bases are TGTGCCAGCAGCCGAACCGGGACGAACTCTGAAAAACTGTTTTTT. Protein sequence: CASSRTGTNSEKLFF. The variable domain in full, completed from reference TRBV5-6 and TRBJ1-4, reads DAGVTQSPTHLIKTRGQQVTLRCSPKSGHDTVSWYQQALGQGPQFIFQYYEEEERQRGNFPDRFSGHQFPNYSSELNVNALLLGDSALYLCASSRTGTNSEKLFFGSGTQLSVL.

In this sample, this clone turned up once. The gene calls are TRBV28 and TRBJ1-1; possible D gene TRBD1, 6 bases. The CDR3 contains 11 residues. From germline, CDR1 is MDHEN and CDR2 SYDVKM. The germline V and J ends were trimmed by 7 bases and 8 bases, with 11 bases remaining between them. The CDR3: CASTLGTEAFF. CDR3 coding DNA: TGTGCCAGCACTCTGGGGACAGAAGCTTTCTTT.

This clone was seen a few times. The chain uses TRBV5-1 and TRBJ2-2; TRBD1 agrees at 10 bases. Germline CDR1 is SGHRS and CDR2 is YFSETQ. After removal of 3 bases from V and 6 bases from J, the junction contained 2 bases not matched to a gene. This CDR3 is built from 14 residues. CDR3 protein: CASSSGTGAGELFF. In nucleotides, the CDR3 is TGCGCCAGCAGCTCCGGGACAGGGGCCGGGGAGCTGTTTTTT.

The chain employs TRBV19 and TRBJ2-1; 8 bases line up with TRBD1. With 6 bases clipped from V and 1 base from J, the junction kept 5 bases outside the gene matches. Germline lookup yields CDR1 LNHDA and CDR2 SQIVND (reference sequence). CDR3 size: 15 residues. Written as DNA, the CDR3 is TGTGCCAGTAGCACAGGGGGTTCGTCCTACAATGAGCAGTTCTTC. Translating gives CASSTGGSSYNEQFF.

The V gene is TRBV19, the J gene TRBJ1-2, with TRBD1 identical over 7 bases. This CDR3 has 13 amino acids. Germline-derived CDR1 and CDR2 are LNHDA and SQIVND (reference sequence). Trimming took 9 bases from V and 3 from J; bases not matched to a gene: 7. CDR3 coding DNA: TGTGCCAGCTACCCAACAGGGGACTATGGCTACACCTTC. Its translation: CASYPTGDYGYTF.

The DNA for the CDR3 is TGTGCCAGCTCAAACCACGCCCCAGGGTCCTACGAGCAGTACTTC. Its translation is CASSNHAPGSYEQYF. The rearrangement joins TRBV18 to TRBJ2-7, with TRBD1 as a possible D gene (5 bases). Per germline, CDR1 KGHSH and CDR2 LQKENI. CDR3 size: 15 residues. V was shortened by 5 bases and J by 1 base, with 15 bases between the two germline ends. The full variable domain, completed using reference TRBV18 and TRBJ2-7, is NAGVMQNPRHLVRRRGQEARLRCSPMKGHSHVYWYRQLPEEGLKFMVYLQKENIIDESGMPKERFSAEFPKEGPSILRIQQVVRGDSAAYFCASSNHAPGSYEQYFGPGTRLTVT.

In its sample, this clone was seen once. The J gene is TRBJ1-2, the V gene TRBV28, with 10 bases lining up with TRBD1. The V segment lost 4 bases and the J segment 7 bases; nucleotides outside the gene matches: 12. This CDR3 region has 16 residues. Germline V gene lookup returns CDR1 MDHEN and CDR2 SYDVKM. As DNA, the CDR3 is TGTGCCAGCAGTTGGGTGTACAGGACAGGGGGATCTGGCTACACCTTC. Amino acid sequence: CASSWVYRTGGSGYTF.

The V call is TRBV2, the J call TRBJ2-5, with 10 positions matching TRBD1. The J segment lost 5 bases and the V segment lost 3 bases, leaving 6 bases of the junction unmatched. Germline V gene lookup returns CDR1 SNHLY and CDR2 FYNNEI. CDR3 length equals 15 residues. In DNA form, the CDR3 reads TGTGCCAGCAGTGACGACAGGGGGCGCAGGGAGACCCAGTACTTC. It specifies CASSDDRGRRETQYF.

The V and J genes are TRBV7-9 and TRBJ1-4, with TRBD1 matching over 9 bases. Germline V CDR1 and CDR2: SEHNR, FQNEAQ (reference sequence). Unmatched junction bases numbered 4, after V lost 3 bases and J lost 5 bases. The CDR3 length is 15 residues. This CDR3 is CASSLIGTGNEKLFF. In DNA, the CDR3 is TGTGCCAGCAGCTTGATTGGGACAGGGAATGAAAAACTGTTTTTT.

In DNA form, the CDR3 reads TGTGCCAGCAAAAGAGGGGTCCAAAACACCATATATTTT. Translation: CASKRGVQNTIYF. V usage is TRBV6-5 and J usage is TRBJ1-3; tentative D call: TRBD1 (5 bases). Germline V gene sequence: CDR1 MNHEY, CDR2 SVGAGI. The CDR3 spans 13 residues. V was clipped by 7 bases and J by 6 bases, with 13 bases between them.

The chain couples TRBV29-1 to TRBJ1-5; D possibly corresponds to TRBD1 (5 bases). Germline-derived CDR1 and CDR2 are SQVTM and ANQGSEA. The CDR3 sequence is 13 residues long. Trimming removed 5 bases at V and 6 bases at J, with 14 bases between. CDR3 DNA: TGCAGCGTTTTTGAACCTGGGGGTCAGCCCCAGCATTTT. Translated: CSVFEPGGQPQHF.

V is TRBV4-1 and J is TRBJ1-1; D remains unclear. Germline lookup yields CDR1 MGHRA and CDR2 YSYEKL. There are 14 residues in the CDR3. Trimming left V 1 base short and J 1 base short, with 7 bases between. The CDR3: CASSQGVGNTEAFF. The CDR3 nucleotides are TGCGCCAGCAGCCAAGGGGTGGGGAACACTGAAGCTTTCTTT.

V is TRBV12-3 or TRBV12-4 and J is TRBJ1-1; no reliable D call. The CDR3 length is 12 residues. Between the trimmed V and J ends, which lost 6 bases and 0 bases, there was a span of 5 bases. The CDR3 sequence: CASRGLNTEAFF. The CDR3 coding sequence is TGTGCCAGCAGGGGGTTGAACACTGAAGCTTTCTTT.

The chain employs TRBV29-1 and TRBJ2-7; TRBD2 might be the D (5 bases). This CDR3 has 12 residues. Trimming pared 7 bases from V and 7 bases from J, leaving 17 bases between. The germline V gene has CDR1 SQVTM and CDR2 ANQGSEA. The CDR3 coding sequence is TGCAGCGCAATAGCGTATCGGGAAGAGCAGTACTTC. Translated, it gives CSAIAYREEQYF.

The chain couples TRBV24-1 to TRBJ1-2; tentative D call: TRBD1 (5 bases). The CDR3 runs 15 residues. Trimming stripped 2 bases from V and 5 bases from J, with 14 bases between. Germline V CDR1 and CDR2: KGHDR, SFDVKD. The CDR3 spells CATSDSGTPRYGYTF. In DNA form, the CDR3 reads TGTGCCACCAGTGATTCCGGGACGCCGAGATATGGCTACACCTTC.

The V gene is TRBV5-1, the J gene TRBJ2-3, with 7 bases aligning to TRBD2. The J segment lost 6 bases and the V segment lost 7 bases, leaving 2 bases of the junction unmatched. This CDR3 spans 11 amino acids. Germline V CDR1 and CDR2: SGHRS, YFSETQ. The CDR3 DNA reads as TGCGCCAGCCGCGGGGGTGATACGCAGTATTTT. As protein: CASRGGDTQYF.

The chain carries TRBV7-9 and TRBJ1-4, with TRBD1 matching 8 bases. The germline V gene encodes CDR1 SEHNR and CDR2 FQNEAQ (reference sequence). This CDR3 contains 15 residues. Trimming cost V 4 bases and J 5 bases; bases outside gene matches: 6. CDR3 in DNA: TGTGCCAGCAGCTCTCGGACAGGGAAGAATGAAAAACTGTTTTTT. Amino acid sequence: CASSSRTGKNEKLFF.

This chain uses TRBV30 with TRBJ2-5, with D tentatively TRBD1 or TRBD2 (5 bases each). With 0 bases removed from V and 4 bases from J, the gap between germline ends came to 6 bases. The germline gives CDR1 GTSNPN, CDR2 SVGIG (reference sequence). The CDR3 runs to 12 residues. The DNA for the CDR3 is TGTGCCTGGAGTGTAGGGACAGAGACCCAGTACTTC. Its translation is CAWSVGTETQYF.

The CDR3 region has the DNA TGTGCCAGTAGGAAGGGACCAAGCTCTGGGGCCAACGTCCTGACTTTC. Translated, it gives CASRKGPSSGANVLTF. J is TRBJ2-6 and V is TRBV19, with D possibly called TRBD1 or TRBD2 (5 bases each). The V gene's germline CDR1 is LNHDA and CDR2 SQIVND (reference sequence). The CDR3 extends over 16 amino acids. Trimming left V 6 bases short and J 0 bases short, with 12 bases between.

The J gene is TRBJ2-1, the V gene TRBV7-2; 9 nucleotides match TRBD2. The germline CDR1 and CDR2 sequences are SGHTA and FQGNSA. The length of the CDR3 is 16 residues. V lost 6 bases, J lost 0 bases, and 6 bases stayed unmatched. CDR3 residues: CASRHSGSGSYNEQFF. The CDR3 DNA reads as TGTGCCAGCAGACATAGCGGGAGTGGCTCCTACAATGAGCAGTTCTTC.

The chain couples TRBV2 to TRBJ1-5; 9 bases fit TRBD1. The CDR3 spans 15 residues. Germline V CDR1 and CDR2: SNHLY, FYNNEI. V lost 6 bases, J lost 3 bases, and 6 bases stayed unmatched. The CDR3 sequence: CASRGGQGPNQPQHF. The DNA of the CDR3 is TGTGCCAGCAGGGGGGGACAGGGCCCCAATCAGCCCCAGCATTTT.

CDR3 amino acids: CASSSPTGGVTEAFF. As DNA, the CDR3 is TGCGCCAGCAGCAGCCCGACAGGGGGGGTCACTGAAGCTTTCTTT. The rearrangement uses TRBV4-1 and TRBJ1-1; TRBD1 agrees at 9 bases. The CDR3 is 15 amino acids. V lost 5 bases and J lost 4; bases outside the gene matches: 8. Germline V gene lookup returns CDR1 MGHRA and CDR2 YSYEKL.

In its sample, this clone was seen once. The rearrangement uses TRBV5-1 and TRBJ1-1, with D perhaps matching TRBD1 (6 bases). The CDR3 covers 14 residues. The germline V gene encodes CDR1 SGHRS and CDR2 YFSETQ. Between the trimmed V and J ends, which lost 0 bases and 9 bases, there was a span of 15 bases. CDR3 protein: CASSLAESDRQAFF. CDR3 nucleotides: TGCGCCAGCAGCTTGGCGGAATCGGACAGACAAGCTTTCTTT.